One and the same sample provided the 30 T cell receptor beta chains below, sequenced in a study of OX40 agonist ivuxolimab in advanced cancers. Profiling relied on immunoSEQ multiplex PCR, and the TCRdb table lists in-frame clones only, not all of them. The profile shows over 80,000 clones, about 84% of them singletons. The starting material was CD4+ or CD8+ T cells sorted from blood, obtained in a trial of the OX40 agonist ivuxolimab. All receptors derive from an adult with an advanced solid tumor such as melanoma, head and neck, liver or kidney cancer.

This clone was observed a handful of times. The chain couples TRBV5-1 to TRBJ2-3; 14 nucleotides line up with TRBD2. CDR1 is SGHRS and CDR2 is YFSETQ in the germline V gene. The CDR3 sequence is 16 residues long. The J segment lost 4 bases and the V segment lost 0 bases, leaving 1 base of the junction unmatched. CDR3 sequence reads: CASSLAGLAGADTQYF. CDR3 DNA sequence: TGCGCCAGCAGCTTGGCGGGACTAGCGGGAGCAGATACGCAGTATTTT.

The gene calls are TRBV27 and TRBJ2-7; D is possibly TRBD1 or TRBD2 (5 bases each). This CDR3 comprises 17 residues. CDR1 and CDR2 from the germline V gene are MNHEY and SMNVEV (reference sequence). V shed 2 bases and J shed 6 bases, with 23 bases lying between them. CDR3 sequence: CASSLRFRLGTGAEQYF. Here the CDR3 DNA reads TGTGCCAGCAGTTTAAGGTTCCGGCTCGGGACCGGGGCCGAGCAGTACTTC.

The V and J genes are TRBV7-2 and TRBJ2-1; D gene ambiguous. The germline V gene has CDR1 SGHTA and CDR2 FQGNSA. The length of the CDR3 is 16 residues. V lost 2 bases, J lost 1 base, and 12 bases lay in between. CDR3 sequence reads: CASSLSRAASYNEQFF. For the CDR3, the DNA is TGTGCCAGCAGCTTAAGCCGGGCAGCGTCCTACAATGAGCAGTTCTTC.

The rearrangement uses TRBV5-6 and TRBJ2-5; D call uncertain. There are 13 residues in the CDR3. Trimming removed 4 bases at V and 0 bases at J, with 7 bases between. Germline CDR1 and CDR2: SGHDT and YYEEEE. CDR3 sequence: CASSPADQETQYF. CDR3 coding DNA: TGTGCCAGCAGCCCGGCAGACCAAGAGACCCAGTACTTC.

The chain carries TRBV6-6 and TRBJ2-1; D is uncertain. The CDR3 totals 13 residues. Germline CDR1 is MNHNY and CDR2 is SVGAGI (reference sequence). V shed 4 bases and J shed 5 bases, with 9 bases lying between them. This chain's CDR3 is CASSSQPHNEQFF. CDR3 sequence (DNA): TGTGCCAGCAGTTCACAACCCCACAATGAGCAGTTCTTC.

The count of this clone is one. The V gene is TRBV28, the J gene TRBJ2-1, with 8 bases aligning to TRBD1. From germline, CDR1 is MDHEN and CDR2 SYDVKM. CDR3 length: 15 amino acids. V dropped 7 bases and J dropped 4; count of bases not matched to a gene: 9. The CDR3 is CASNLDRDPYNEQFF. As DNA, the CDR3 is TGTGCCAGCAATCTGGACAGGGACCCTTACAATGAGCAGTTCTTC.

The rearrangement uses TRBV29-1 and TRBJ2-7, with a weak D call TRBD2 (5 bases). Germline values: CDR1 SQVTM, CDR2 ANQGSEA. The CDR3 consists of 13 residues. V was pared by 7 bases and J by 3 bases, with 16 bases between. CDR3 sequence reads: CSARVGISYEQYF. The CDR3 DNA is TGCAGCGCGAGGGTGGGCATCAGCTACGAGCAGTACTTC.

The chain couples TRBV27 to TRBJ2-2; D is ambiguous. Germline CDR1 reads MNHEY; CDR2 reads SMNVEV (reference sequence). This CDR3 has 13 residues. V dropped 5 bases and J dropped 5 bases, with 9 bases sitting between them. The CDR3 nucleotides read TGTGCCAGCAGTACTACGTTGACCGGGGAGCTGTTTTTT. This gives the protein CASSTTLTGELFF.

V and J are TRBV11-1 and TRBJ2-5; a weak D match, TRBD1 (5 bases). This CDR3 has 14 residues. V gave up 1 base and J gave up 2 bases, with 8 bases separating them. Germline lookup yields CDR1 SGHAT and CDR2 FQDESV (reference sequence). Written as DNA, the CDR3 is TGTGCCAGCAGCTTAGACAGGCCACAAGAGACCCAGTACTTC. Protein product: CASSLDRPQETQYF.

J is TRBJ1-5 and V is TRBV19; tentative D call: TRBD1 (5 bases). The V and J ends lost 5 bases and 9 bases respectively, with 14 bases between them. The CDR3 length is 13 residues. Germline V gene sequence: CDR1 LNHDA, CDR2 SQIVND (reference sequence). DNA for the CDR3: TGTGCCAGTAGTTCGGGGCACCGTGGGCCCCAGCATTTT. Translating gives CASSSGHRGPQHF.

This clone appeared once. The chain recombines TRBV9 with TRBJ1-1; D gene uncertain. V lost 0 bases and J lost 11, with 17 bases in between. CDR1 is SGDLS, CDR2 YYNGEE, per germline. The CDR3 totals 14 residues. In DNA form, the CDR3 reads TGTGCCAGCAGCGTAGACCACCGGGAGGAGTGGGCTTTCTTT. Protein: CASSVDHREEWAFF.

CDR3 nucleotide sequence: TGTGCCAGCTCACCACTAAGCGGGTCCTACGAGCAGTACTTC. Translating gives CASSPLSGSYEQYF. The J gene is TRBJ2-7, the V gene TRBV18; weak D call: TRBD2 (6 bases). Germline lookup yields CDR1 KGHSH and CDR2 LQKENI. CDR3 length equals 14 residues. V shed 1 base and J shed 1 base, with 8 bases lying between them.

The rearrangement uses TRBV5-8 and TRBJ2-2; 11 positions agree with TRBD2. Germline V lookup: CDR1 SGHTS, CDR2 YDEGEE. V dropped 4 bases and J dropped 6; count of bases not matched to a gene: 5. The CDR3 loop spans 15 amino acids. The CDR3 DNA follows: TGTGCCAGCAGCCTCCTAGCGGGAGGAGCCGGGGAGCTGTTTTTT. This encodes CASSLLAGGAGELFF.

The chain couples TRBV15 to TRBJ1-2; possible D gene TRBD1, 5 bases. This CDR3 region has 15 residues. CDR1 and CDR2 from the germline V gene are LNHNV and YYDKDF (reference sequence). V lost 1 base to trimming and J lost 2 bases, with 11 bases between them. The CDR3 coding sequence is TGTGCCACCAGCAGAGGGGGGGGTTCCAACTATGGCTACACCTTC. This sequence encodes CATSRGGGSNYGYTF.

The rearrangement uses TRBV5-4 and TRBJ2-3; TRBD2 matches 14 bases. Germline loops: CDR1 SGHNT, CDR2 YYREEE (reference sequence). The V gene end was trimmed by 2 bases and the J gene end by 8 bases; junction bases not matched to a gene: 13. There are 18 residues in the CDR3. CDR3 nucleotides: TGTGCCAGCAGCTTAGGCCCCGGGACTAGCGGGGGAGAAGGTACGCAGTATTTT. Protein product: CASSLGPGTSGGEGTQYF.

To note about this clone: Other DNA sequences in the sample encode the same CDR3. The V call is TRBV6-1, the J call TRBJ1-5; D is unresolved. V was pared by 6 bases and J by 0 bases, with 9 bases between. This CDR3 has 14 residues. CDR1 is MNHNS and CDR2 is SASEGT in the germline V gene. The CDR3 nucleotides read TGTGCCAGCAGCGACGGGCATAGCAATCAGCCCCAGCATTTT. It translates to CASSDGHSNQPQHF.

The chain employs TRBV7-9 and TRBJ1-1; possible D gene TRBD1, 5 bases. This CDR3 is built from 14 residues. Trimming pared 7 bases from V and 3 bases from J, leaving 15 bases between. CDR1 SEHNR and CDR2 FQNEAQ come from the germline V gene (reference sequence). CDR3 nucleotide sequence: TGTGCCAGCACCTTCGACAGAGGAGACACTGAAGCTTTCTTT. This codes for CASTFDRGDTEAFF.

V and J are TRBV11-2 and TRBJ2-7; 7 bases agree with TRBD1. The CDR3 has 16 amino acids. Germline V CDR1 and CDR2: SGHAT, FQNNGV. The V gene end was trimmed by 3 bases and the J gene end by 1 base; junction bases not matched to a gene: 9. The CDR3: CASSFIPGQWSYEQYF. The CDR3 coding sequence is TGTGCCAGCAGCTTTATCCCGGGACAGTGGTCCTACGAGCAGTACTTC.

The chain links TRBV5-6 to TRBJ1-2; D unresolved. Germline lookup yields CDR1 SGHDT and CDR2 YYEEEE. The CDR3 sequence is 15 residues long. The V end lost 6 bases, the J end lost 10 bases, and 25 bases lay between the germline ends. The CDR3 sequence is CASTSSEGRARFYTF. CDR3 nucleotide sequence: TGTGCCAGCACCTCATCCGAAGGAAGGGCCCGTTTCTACACCTTC.

The genes are TRBV6-5 and TRBJ2-3, with 8 bases that match TRBD1. Germline assignment: CDR1 MNHEY and CDR2 SVGAGI. CDR3 length equals 15 residues. Unmatched junction bases numbered 5, after V lost 5 bases and J lost 1 base. CDR3 DNA sequence: TGTGCCAGCAGTGGCGAGGACAGGGGCACAGATACGCAGTATTTT. Protein sequence: CASSGEDRGTDTQYF.

CDR3 amino acids: CAWSGDRGVNTEAFF. DNA for the CDR3: TGTGCCTGGAGTGGTGACAGGGGAGTGAACACTGAAGCTTTCTTT. The chain employs TRBV30 and TRBJ1-1; 8 positions agree with TRBD1. Looked up from germline, CDR1 is GTSNPN and CDR2 is SVGIG (reference sequence). The CDR3 consists of 15 residues. J gave up 0 bases and V 1 base, and 4 bases lay outside the gene matches.

The CDR3 loop reads CASSLLVEAGELFF. The CDR3 nucleotides are TGTGCCAGCAGCCTTCTTGTTGAGGCCGGGGAGCTGTTTTTT. The chain combines TRBV6-1 with TRBJ2-2; D remains unclear. Germline CDR1 reads MNHNS; CDR2 reads SASEGT. The CDR3 contains 14 residues. Trimming took 6 bases from V and 6 from J, leaving 14 bases between them.

The rearrangement uses TRBV2 and TRBJ1-1; TRBD1 agrees at 7 bases. CDR3 length: 15 residues. Germline CDR1 and CDR2: SNHLY and FYNNEI. Trimming cost V 6 bases and J 1 base; bases outside gene matches: 8. CDR3 loop: CASSPDRWGNTEAFF. The DNA for the CDR3 is TGTGCCAGCAGCCCGGACAGGTGGGGGAACACTGAAGCTTTCTTT.

This clone was seen a few times. This chain uses TRBV11-1 with TRBJ1-2; D might be TRBD1 (5 bases). Deletions cut 1 base from V and 4 bases from J, with 13 bases between. Germline CDR1 SGHAT, CDR2 FQDESV (reference sequence). The CDR3 runs to 15 residues. CDR3 protein: CASSLGIGTPYGYTF. Here the CDR3 DNA reads TGTGCCAGCAGCTTAGGAATCGGGACCCCCTATGGCTACACCTTC. Supplemented by reference TRBV11-1 and TRBJ1-2, the full variable domain reads EAEVAQSPRYKITEKSQAVAFWCDPISGHATLYWYRQILGQGPELLVQFQDESVVDDSQLPKDRFSAERLKGVDSTLKIQPAELGDSAMYLCASSLGIGTPYGYTFGSGTRLTVV.

This chain joins TRBV5-1 and TRBJ2-3, with TRBD2 matching over 11 bases. The CDR3 sequence is 17 residues long. The germline gives CDR1 SGHRS, CDR2 YFSETQ. The V segment lost 1 base and the J segment 2 bases; nucleotides outside the gene matches: 6. The CDR3 spells CASSLRSGLAATDTQYF. The CDR3 nucleotides are TGCGCCAGCAGCTTGCGGTCGGGACTAGCGGCCACAGATACGCAGTATTTT.

The chain recombines TRBV27 with TRBJ1-1; D gene uncertain. V lost 4 bases to trimming and J lost 0 bases, with 18 bases between them. Germline V CDR1 and CDR2: MNHEY, SMNVEV (reference sequence). There are 17 residues in the CDR3. The CDR3 sequence is CASSSSSLDPMNTEAFF. For the CDR3, the DNA is TGTGCCAGCAGTTCCTCCTCCTTGGACCCCATGAACACTGAAGCTTTCTTT.

The chain recombines TRBV18 with TRBJ2-1; no clear D gene. Looked up from germline, CDR1 is KGHSH and CDR2 is LQKENI. The CDR3 has 14 amino acids. V was clipped by 1 base and J by 4 bases, with 8 bases between them. The CDR3 sequence: CASSPLSRYNEQFF. The CDR3 bases are TGTGCCAGCTCACCACTTTCTAGATACAATGAGCAGTTCTTC.

In regard to this clone: One junction end disagrees with the germline gene, perhaps due to a read error. The V gene is TRBV7-8, the J gene TRBJ2-7; 8 bases line up with TRBD1. Per germline, CDR1 SGHVS and CDR2 FQNEAQ. This CDR3 region has 14 residues. The CDR3 nucleotides read TGCGCCAGCAGCCAAGGACAGGGTTCCTACGAGCAGTACTTC. Translating gives CASSQGQGSYEQYF.

The chain couples TRBV5-1 to TRBJ1-6, with TRBD1 matching 10 bases. CDR3 length: 14 residues. The germline gives CDR1 SGHRS, CDR2 YFSETQ. J was trimmed by 8 bases and V by 4 bases; bases with no gene match: 3. The CDR3 is CASSEGQGYSPLHF. The CDR3 DNA reads as TGCGCCAGCAGCGAGGGACAGGGGTATTCACCCCTCCACTTT.

The rearrangement links TRBV2 to TRBJ2-4, with D maybe TRBD2 (6 bases). V dropped 4 bases and J dropped 2 bases, with 12 bases sitting between them. Germline CDR1 and CDR2: SNHLY and FYNNEI. The CDR3 has 15 amino acids. The CDR3 nucleotides read TGTGCCAGCAGTGGGGGCGGGGTTACCAAAAACATTCAGTACTTC. Amino acids: CASSGGGVTKNIQYF.